The TCR beta chain under discussion was sequenced for a study of blood T cells in healthy people across ages. General observations from the study: Significant beta diversity loss was already apparent by age approximately 40, declining roughly linearly.

This clonotype was seen repeatedly, ten times or more. What it binds is unknown. CDR1 is SGDLS, CDR2 YYNGEE, per germline. Trimming cost V 3 bases and J 0 bases, with 7 bases left between them. The CDR3 is 14 amino acids. Through a sample-barcoded 5' primer and a J-beta primer mix, a second PCR was run for about 6 to 11 cycles. Every sample gave at least 3 million paired-end reads containing CDR3. Each CDR3 protein is one row after TCRdb ran MiXCR on the 5' RACE reads. In the table there are some 880,000 distinct CDR3 sequences, about 34% of which are singletons. Material: blood. V usage is TRBV9 and J usage is TRBJ1-5; TRBD1 is a possible D gene (5 bases). This sequence was found in a man between 18 and 35 years old in good health. The CDR3 loop reads CASSAQGSNQPQHF. The CDR3 DNA sequence: TGTGCCAGCAGCGCCCAGGGTAGCAATCAGCCCCAGCATTTT.